The 27 T cell receptor beta chains given below trace back to one sample, sequenced in a study of beta chain features in type 1 diabetes. The study reverse transcribed the entire isolated RNA, so it sequenced expressed TCRB transcripts. Profiling relied on immunoSEQ multiplex PCR, and the TCRdb table lists in-frame clones only, not all of them. The sample shows under 250,000 clones, 12% to 15% of them seen only once. The sequencing input was naive CD4+ T cells from blood. These receptor sequences come from a woman aged 40-49 years in good health.

The chain has TRBV2 and TRBJ2-5, with TRBD2 as a possible D gene (6 bases). The ends were cut back, 1 base at V and 4 bases at J, with 19 bases in the middle. CDR1 is SNHLY, CDR2 FYNNEI, per germline. The CDR3 is 17 residues long. The CDR3 loop is CASSEDRSGPGRETQYF. The CDR3 nucleotides are TGTGCCAGCAGTGAAGACCGGAGCGGGCCCGGACGAGAGACCCAGTACTTC. The full variable domain, in which reference TRBV2 and TRBJ2-5 provide the parts outside the CDR3, is EPEVTQTPSHQVTQMGQEVILRCVPISNHLYFYWYRQILGQKVEFLVSFYNNEISEKSEIFDDQFSVERPDGSNFTLKIRSTKLEDSAMYFCASSEDRSGPGRETQYFGPGTRLLVL.

The J gene is TRBJ2-2, the V gene TRBV9, with 7 nucleotides matching TRBD1. CDR1 is SGDLS, CDR2 YYNGEE, per germline. This CDR3 has 15 residues. Losses at the gene ends were 4 bases for V and 8 bases for J; bases not matched to a gene: 11. The CDR3 protein is CASSPIPGQSGELFF. The CDR3, as DNA: TGTGCCAGCAGCCCTATCCCGGGACAGTCAGGGGAGCTGTTTTTT.

This clone was found a few times. This chain connects TRBV19 to TRBJ2-2; TRBD2 agrees at 10 bases. Germline values: CDR1 LNHDA, CDR2 SQIVND (reference sequence). CDR3 length equals 16 residues. The V segment lost 5 bases and the J segment 6 bases; nucleotides outside the gene matches: 9. The CDR3 DNA is TGTGCCAGTAGTTCCCGAGCGGGGGGGCCCGCCGGGGAGCTGTTTTTT. Translating gives CASSSRAGGPAGELFF.

The chain joins TRBV18 to TRBJ2-2; possibly TRBD2 for D (5 bases). The CDR3 contains 14 residues. V was cut by 2 bases and J by 4 bases, with 8 bases left in between. Germline lookup yields CDR1 KGHSH and CDR2 LQKENI. This CDR3 reads CASSPSRGTGELFF. For the CDR3, the DNA is TGTGCCAGCTCACCATCTCGGGGCACCGGGGAGCTGTTTTTT.

In this sample, this clone turned up a few times. The chain recombines TRBV7-9 with TRBJ2-7; D gene ambiguous. V was cut by 1 base and J by 9 bases, with 13 bases left in between. The CDR3 is 13 amino acids. The germline V gene encodes CDR1 SEHNR and CDR2 FQNEAQ (reference sequence). The CDR3 protein is CASSLDYGSGQYF. The CDR3 DNA follows: TGTGCCAGCAGCTTAGATTACGGGTCTGGGCAGTACTTC.

This clone was seen only a few times. The chain joins TRBV19 to TRBJ2-3; a weak D match, TRBD2 (5 bases). Germline values: CDR1 LNHDA, CDR2 SQIVND (reference sequence). Trimming cost V 5 bases and J 0 bases, with 9 bases left between them. CDR3 length: 14 amino acids. Here the CDR3 DNA reads TGTGCCAGTAGTTTCTCGGGGAGCACAGATACGCAGTATTTT. This gives the protein CASSFSGSTDTQYF.

Only a few counts were recorded for this clone. The rearrangement joins TRBV5-1 to TRBJ1-1; 7 bases are shared with TRBD1. CDR1 and CDR2 (germline): SGHRS, YFSETQ. The trim removed 0 bases at V and 5 bases at J, leaving 19 bases unmatched. The CDR3 totals 19 residues. The CDR3 loop is CASSLGLAGASQGWTEAFF. Here the CDR3 DNA reads TGCGCCAGCAGCTTGGGGCTTGCTGGGGCCTCACAGGGGTGGACTGAAGCTTTCTTT.

In this sample, this clone turned up a few times. The chain combines TRBV2 with TRBJ1-1, with D possibly being TRBD1 (6 bases). V lost 3 bases and J lost 11, with 16 bases in between. The length of the CDR3 is 13 residues. Germline lookup yields CDR1 SNHLY and CDR2 FYNNEI. CDR3 nucleotides: TGTGCCAGCAGTGATAGGGGGTCCACTGGGGCTTTCTTT. Amino acids: CASSDRGSTGAFF.

In its sample, this clone was seen a few times. The genes are TRBV10-1 and TRBJ1-2; TRBD1 matches at 12 bases. CDR1 is WNHNN and CDR2 is SYGVQD in the germline V gene (reference sequence). The junction had 4 bases not matched to a gene; V was cut back by 5 bases and J by 6 bases. The CDR3 has 14 amino acids. The CDR3 protein is CASSSGTGGDGYTF. The CDR3 coding sequence is TGCGCCAGCAGTTCCGGGACAGGGGGCGATGGCTACACCTTC.

This sequence joins TRBV7-8 and TRBJ1-3; tentatively, D is TRBD1 (5 bases). This CDR3 is 14 amino acids long. Germline lookup yields CDR1 SGHVS and CDR2 FQNEAQ. Trimming took 5 bases from V and 7 from J, leaving 15 bases between them. The CDR3 here is CASSPRTGENTIYF. Here the CDR3 DNA reads TGTGCCAGCAGCCCCCGGACGGGGGAGAACACCATATATTTT.

The chain employs TRBV4-3 and TRBJ1-2; 9 bases align to TRBD1. CDR3 length equals 15 residues. The J segment lost 1 base and the V segment lost 1 base, leaving 1 base of the junction unmatched. Per the germline V gene, CDR1 is LGHNA and CDR2 is YSLEER. The CDR3 DNA reads TGCGCCAGCAGCCAAGGACAGGGGGTTAACTATGGCTACACCTTC. It yields the protein CASSQGQGVNYGYTF.

In its sample, this clone was seen a few times. The chain combines TRBV19 with TRBJ2-3, with D possibly matching TRBD1 (5 bases). V gave up 4 bases and J gave up 0 bases, with 11 bases separating them. The germline gives CDR1 LNHDA, CDR2 SQIVND (reference sequence). This CDR3 region has 15 residues. The CDR3 coding sequence is TGTGCCAGTAGTAGGACAACAACTAGCACAGATACGCAGTATTTT. Translated, it gives CASSRTTTSTDTQYF.

This clone was found a few times. The chain carries TRBV4-3 and TRBJ2-7; 7 nucleotides match TRBD1. CDR1 is LGHNA and CDR2 is YSLEER in the germline V gene. Trimming cost V 4 bases and J 3 bases; bases outside gene matches: 3. This CDR3 region has 13 residues. CDR3 region: CASSPNRGYEQYF. In DNA, the CDR3 is TGCGCCAGCAGCCCAAACAGGGGCTACGAGCAGTACTTC.

The chain couples TRBV19 to TRBJ1-5, with 9 bases aligning to TRBD1. J lost 2 bases, V lost 6 bases, and 8 bases had no gene match. Per the germline V gene, CDR1 is LNHDA and CDR2 is SQIVND (reference sequence). This CDR3 is 16 amino acids long. The CDR3 sequence is CASRPQGALGNQPQHF. CDR3 nucleotides: TGTGCCAGTAGGCCACAGGGGGCGCTTGGCAATCAGCCCCAGCATTTT.

This CDR3 is CSVSIQATISKETQYF. The CDR3 DNA reads as TGCAGCGTTTCCATCCAGGCAACAATATCAAAAGAGACCCAGTACTTC. This chain uses TRBV29-1 with TRBJ2-5; D gene uncertain. Germline lookup yields CDR1 SQVTM and CDR2 ANQGSEA. The CDR3 is 16 residues long. The germline V and J ends were trimmed by 5 bases and 3 bases, with 22 bases remaining between them.

The genes are TRBV27 and TRBJ1-6; the D is unclear. The germline V gene encodes CDR1 MNHEY and CDR2 SMNVEV (reference sequence). Between the trimmed V and J ends, which lost 2 bases and 4 bases, there was a span of 3 bases. The CDR3 consists of 13 residues. The CDR3 sequence is CASSLEYNSPLHF. As DNA, the CDR3 is TGTGCCAGCAGTTTAGAGTATAATTCACCCCTCCACTTT.

Of note for this clone: The sample has other DNA sequences that encode this CDR3 too. The chain carries TRBV19 and TRBJ2-7; tentatively, D is TRBD1 (6 bases). Trimming stripped 8 bases from V and 0 bases from J, with 14 bases between. The CDR3 contains 14 residues. Germline lookup yields CDR1 LNHDA and CDR2 SQIVND (reference sequence). Written as DNA, the CDR3 is TGTGCCAGTTCCCGGACAGCTAGCTCCTACGAGCAGTACTTC. Translation gives CASSRTASSYEQYF.

The chain carries TRBV2 and TRBJ1-6; 7 positions agree with TRBD1. This CDR3 comprises 14 residues. Per the germline V gene, CDR1 is SNHLY and CDR2 is FYNNEI. J lost 10 bases, V lost 10 bases, and 13 bases had no gene match. The CDR3 sequence: CATNGRGTGSPLHF. In DNA form, the CDR3 reads TGTGCCACCAACGGCAGGGGGACCGGATCACCCCTCCACTTT.

DNA of the CDR3: TGTGCCAGCAGTGAAGGGGCAGGATGGGAGACCCAGTACTTC. Protein product: CASSEGAGWETQYF. This sequence joins TRBV2 and TRBJ2-5; the D is unclear. Germline V gene sequence: CDR1 SNHLY, CDR2 FYNNEI. The CDR3 totals 14 residues. With 1 base removed from V and 5 bases from J, the gap between germline ends came to 11 bases.

This clone was seen a few times. The chain is built from TRBV19 and TRBJ2-7, with 8 bases aligning to TRBD1. V shed 4 bases and J 1 base; nucleotides not matched to a gene: 6. Germline CDR1 is LNHDA and CDR2 is SQIVND (reference sequence). The CDR3 loop spans 15 amino acids. CDR3 sequence: CASSTSGQGSYEQYF. CDR3 coding DNA: TGTGCCAGTAGTACGAGTGGACAGGGTTCCTACGAGCAGTACTTC.

The sample holds a few counts of this clone. The V and J genes are TRBV2 and TRBJ2-5; D uncertain. Germline V gene sequence: CDR1 SNHLY, CDR2 FYNNEI. This CDR3 region has 14 residues. V lost 6 bases, J lost 6 bases, and 17 bases lay in between. CDR3 DNA: TGTGCCAGCAGAAGAGAGAGCGCCGGTCAGACCCAGTACTTC. Amino acid sequence: CASRRESAGQTQYF.

This clone was detected only a few times. A junction end diverges from the germline sequence, so it may reflect a read error. The chain recombines TRBV5-4 with TRBJ1-5; 7 bases agree with TRBD1. Germline CDR1 is SGHNT and CDR2 is YYREEE (reference sequence). This CDR3 is built from 15 residues. The CDR3 spells CASSRSAGGRQPQHF. The CDR3 DNA reads as TGCGCCAGCAGCCGCTCGGCAGGGGGTAGGCAGCCCCAGCATTTT.

This chain uses TRBV2 with TRBJ1-4; D ambiguous. The CDR3 length is 13 residues. V lost 4 bases and J lost 7, with 10 bases in between. Per germline, CDR1 SNHLY and CDR2 FYNNEI. The CDR3 bases are TGTGCCAGCAGTGCTCGGGGTACTGAAAAACTGTTTTTT. Residues: CASSARGTEKLFF.

This clone occurred a few times. V gene TRBV5-1 combines with J gene TRBJ1-1; TRBD1 matches at 8 bases. The CDR3 has 16 residues. V dropped 5 bases and J dropped 5; count of bases not matched to a gene: 14. Germline loops: CDR1 SGHRS, CDR2 YFSETQ. The CDR3 loop reads CASSSSPGGVETEAFF. In DNA form, the CDR3 reads TGCGCCAGCAGTTCATCTCCAGGGGGCGTCGAGACTGAAGCTTTCTTT.

In its sample, this clone was seen a few times. The chain uses TRBV7-9 and TRBJ1-5; 8 bases align to TRBD1. This CDR3 comprises 15 residues. CDR1 and CDR2 (germline): SEHNR, FQNEAQ (reference sequence). The junction had 4 bases not matched to a gene; V was cut back by 4 bases and J by 2 bases. The CDR3 nucleotides are TGTGCCAGCAGCTCCCAGGGGGCCCGCAATCAGCCCCAGCATTTT. It translates to CASSSQGARNQPQHF.

This clone has just a few counts. The CDR3: CASSLLAGGSYEQYF. DNA for the CDR3: TGTGCCAGTAGTTTACTAGCGGGGGGGTCCTACGAGCAGTACTTC. V is TRBV19 and J is TRBJ2-7; 13 bases are a match to TRBD2. Trimming took 5 bases from V and 1 from J; bases not matched to a gene: 2. This CDR3 has 15 amino acids. Germline loops: CDR1 LNHDA, CDR2 SQIVND (reference sequence).

This clone has more than one count but fewer than ten. V usage is TRBV21-1 and J usage is TRBJ2-7; TRBD2, the D gene given by the table, was not confirmed from the DNA. TRBV21-1 has pseudogene status. The CDR3 sequence is 8 residues long. CDR3 loop: CASSKGGF. CDR3 coding DNA: TGTGCCAGCAGCAAAGGAGGGTTC.